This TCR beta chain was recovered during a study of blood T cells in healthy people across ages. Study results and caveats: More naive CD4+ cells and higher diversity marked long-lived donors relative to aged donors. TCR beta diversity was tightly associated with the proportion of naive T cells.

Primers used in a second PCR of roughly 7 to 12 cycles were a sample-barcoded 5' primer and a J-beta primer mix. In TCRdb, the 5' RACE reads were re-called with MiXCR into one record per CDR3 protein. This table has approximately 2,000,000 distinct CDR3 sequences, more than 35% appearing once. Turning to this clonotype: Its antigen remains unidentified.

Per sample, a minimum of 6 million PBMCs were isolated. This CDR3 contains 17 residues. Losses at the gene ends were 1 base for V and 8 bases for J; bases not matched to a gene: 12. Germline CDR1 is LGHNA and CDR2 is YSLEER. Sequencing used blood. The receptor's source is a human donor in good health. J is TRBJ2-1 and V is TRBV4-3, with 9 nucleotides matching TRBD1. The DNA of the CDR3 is TGCGCCAGCAGCCAAGCGTTACCGGGACAGGGAAGGGATGAGCAGTTCTTC. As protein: CASSQALPGQGRDEQFF.